Listed below are T cell receptor beta chains from one sample, sequenced in a study of T cell responses to AZD1222 COVID-19 vaccine. Repertoires were generated with immunoSEQ multiplex PCR, while TCRdb's copy carries only in-frame clones and drops some. The data hold roughly 140,000 clones, with approximately 86% observed a single time. The sequencing here drew on peripheral blood, taken on day 0 of AZD1222 vaccination. These receptors all come from an adult in good health. Each CDR3 is given with its conserved first and last residue. Each record gives: J gene, D gene, V gene, clone size, CDR3 protein, CDR3 DNA. The D gene is left open where the match is weak. Some rows mark clone size as missing; the rest say once, few, many or name a class of expanded clone.

TRBJ1-4 NA TRBV19 NA CASNAGAPNEKLFF TGTGCCAGTAACGCGGGGGCCCCTAATGAAAAACTGTTTTTT
TRBJ2-1 NA TRBV12-5 NA CASGFGTSYNEQFF TGTGCTAGTGGTTTTGGCACATCCTACAATGAGCAGTTCTTC
TRBJ1-3 NA TRBV10-3 NA CAITVSSGNTIYF TGTGCCATCACGGTCAGCTCTGGAAACACCATATATTTT
TRBJ2-3 TRBD1 TRBV28 NA CASGQGSSTDTQYF TGTGCCAGCGGACAGGGATCTAGCACAGATACGCAGTATTTT
TRBJ2-7 NA TRBV7-9 NA CASSRGDEQYF TGTGCCAGCAGCCGAGGGGACGAGCAGTACTTC
TRBJ2-5 TRBD2 TRBV27 few CASSPMGLVEETQYF TGTGCCAGCAGTCCAATGGGACTAGTGGAAGAGACCCAGTACTTC
TRBJ1-4 NA TRBV28 few CASTQSGEKLFF TGTGCCAGCACCCAATCCGGTGAAAAACTGTTTTTT
TRBJ1-5 NA TRBV7-2 NA CASSPGQDLQPQHF TGTGCCAGCAGCCCCGGGCAGGATCTTCAGCCCCAGCATTTT
TRBJ1-1 NA TRBV3-1/TRBV3-2 once CASSPRPLRNTEAFF TGTGCCAGCAGCCCACGACCCCTGAGGAACACTGAAGCTTTCTTT
TRBJ1-1 NA TRBV5-4 NA CASSLAVGGWGTEAFF TGTGCCAGCAGCTTGGCGGTAGGGGGATGGGGCACTGAAGCTTTCTTT
TRBJ1-6 NA TRBV19 NA CASRDGAGDNSPLHF TGTGCCAGTAGGGACGGGGCCGGGGATAATTCACCCCTCCACTTT
TRBJ2-7 TRBD1 TRBV19 NA CASSKFGTGGSYEQYF TGTGCCAGTAGTAAGTTTGGGACAGGGGGATCCTACGAGCAGTACTTC
TRBJ1-2 NA TRBV10-3 once CATQGMLGYTF TGTGCCACCCAAGGCATGCTAGGCTACACCTTC
TRBJ1-1 NA TRBV4-3 once CASSQDGPGQKNTEAFF TGCGCCAGCAGCCAAGATGGCCCTGGACAAAAGAACACTGAAGCTTTCTTT
TRBJ2-1 TRBD2 TRBV18 NA CASSPPGLADNEQFF TGTGCCAGCTCACCACCGGGACTAGCGGACAATGAGCAGTTCTTC
TRBJ2-5 NA TRBV5-1 NA CASSSVKRQVETQYF TGCGCCAGCAGCTCCGTTAAGCGGCAGGTCGAGACCCAGTACTTC
TRBJ2-5 NA TRBV10-3 NA CAISELAGTEPQETQYF TGTGCCATCAGTGAGTTGGCTGGGACGGAACCCCAAGAGACCCAGTACTTC
TRBJ2-1 NA TRBV2 NA CASSEVSSYNEQFF TGTGCCAGCAGTGAGGTCAGCTCCTACAATGAGCAGTTCTTC
TRBJ2-5 NA TRBV28 NA CASSLYRPQETQYF TGTGCCAGCAGTTTATACAGACCCCAAGAGACCCAGTACTTC
TRBJ1-1 NA TRBV6-1 NA CASSENVGDWTDLNTEAFF TGTGCCAGCAGTGAAAACGTTGGGGATTGGACAGACCTAAACACTGAAGCTTTCTTT
TRBJ2-6 NA TRBV12-3/TRBV12-4 NA CASSSAGANVLTF TGTGCCAGCAGTTCGGCTGGGGCCAACGTCCTGACTTTC
TRBJ1-2 NA TRBV11-3 once CASRHTLRRWNYGYTF TGTGCCAGCAGACATACACTCCGGCGGTGGAACTATGGCTACACCTTC
TRBJ1-2 TRBD1 TRBV4-2 NA CASSQEQGNYGYTF TGTGCCAGCAGCCAAGAACAGGGGAACTATGGCTACACCTTC
TRBJ2-4 NA TRBV7-2 NA CASSPGRGLAKNIQYF TGTGCCAGCAGCCCCGGTCGCGGGCTAGCCAAAAACATTCAGTACTTC
TRBJ2-1 TRBD2 TRBV15 NA CATSDRGLSGYNEQFF TGTGCCACCAGCGATCGGGGCCTTAGCGGGTACAATGAGCAGTTCTTC
TRBJ1-5 NA TRBV6-2/TRBV6-3 NA CASSLGGLSNQPQHF TGTGCCAGCAGCCTGGGAGGGCTGAGCAATCAGCCCCAGCATTTT
TRBJ2-3 NA TRBV9 NA CASSVLDTQYF TGTGCCAGCAGCGTACTCGATACGCAGTATTTT
TRBJ2-7 TRBD2 TRBV30 NA CAWSRRQQGAEGLAGESSYEQYF TGTGCCTGGAGCCGACGTCAACAGGGGGCCGAAGGACTAGCGGGGGAAAGCTCCTACGAGCAGTACTTC
TRBJ2-2 NA TRBV6-5 few CASSYSGGELFF TGTGCCAGCAGTTACTCGGGGGGGGAGCTGTTTTTT
TRBJ1-1 NA TRBV3-1/TRBV3-2 NA CASSQGGLNTEAFF TGTGCCAGCAGCCAAGGTGGACTGAACACTGAAGCTTTCTTT
TRBJ1-2 NA TRBV14 NA CASSRQVGGYTF TGTGCCAGCAGCAGACAGGTTGGAGGCTACACCTTC
TRBJ1-2 TRBD1 TRBV7-8 NA CASSLGVQGIDGYTF TGTGCCAGCAGCCTAGGGGTACAGGGGATTGATGGCTACACCTTC
TRBJ2-1 NA TRBV5-4 NA CASSPTGTSGGFF TGTGCCAGCAGCCCGACGGGGACCTCCGGGGGGTTCTTC
TRBJ1-2 TRBD1 TRBV6-5 NA CASNSGQPYGYTF TGTGCCAGCAACTCGGGACAGCCTTATGGCTACACCTTC
TRBJ2-7 TRBD1 TRBV27 NA CASSLSRGRGGLYEQYF TGTGCCAGCAGTTTATCGAGGGGCCGAGGGGGCCTATACGAGCAGTACTTC
TRBJ1-2 TRBD1 TRBV30 once CAWSATGAYGYTF TGTGCCTGGAGCGCAACAGGGGCCTATGGCTACACCTTC
TRBJ2-5 TRBD1 TRBV6-5 NA CASSYFRGLETQYF TGTGCCAGCAGTTACTTCAGGGGGCTTGAGACCCAGTACTTC
TRBJ1-5 TRBD1 TRBV19 NA CASSIPPRGAFHQPQHF TGTGCCAGTAGTATTCCACCCAGGGGGGCCTTCCATCAGCCCCAGCATTTT
TRBJ1-1 NA TRBV6-5 NA CASSRLTGNTEAFF TGTGCCAGCAGTCGGCTTACAGGGAACACTGAAGCTTTCTTT
TRBJ2-5 TRBD1 TRBV5-4 few CASSAQGAIKTQYF TGTGCCAGCAGCGCACAGGGGGCTATAAAGACCCAGTACTTC
TRBJ1-1 NA TRBV9 NA CASSVLQGDTEAFF TGTGCCAGCAGCGTCCTACAGGGCGACACTGAAGCTTTCTTT
TRBJ2-5 NA TRBV14 NA CASSQEIGTQYF TGTGCCAGCAGCCAAGAGATAGGGACCCAGTACTTC
TRBJ2-4 NA TRBV15 NA CATSRAGVPKNIQYF TGTGCCACCAGCAGAGCCGGGGTCCCCAAAAACATTCAGTACTTC
TRBJ2-5 TRBD2 TRBV18 NA CASSPPPSGSRETQYF TGTGCCAGCTCACCACCGCCTAGCGGGAGTCGAGAGACCCAGTACTTC
TRBJ1-2 NA TRBV5-4 NA CASSFRTDTNYGYTF TGTGCCAGCAGCTTCCGGACAGACACGAACTATGGCTACACCTTC
TRBJ2-6 NA TRBV4-3 few CASSPTQGSGANVLTF TGCGCCAGCAGCCCCACCCAGGGTTCCGGGGCCAACGTCCTGACTTTC
TRBJ2-3 NA TRBV2 few CASSEGGQYTQYF TGTGCCAGCAGTGAAGGGGGACAATATACGCAGTATTTT
TRBJ2-1 NA TRBV29-1 NA CSAGTSYNEQFF TGCAGCGCTGGGACCTCCTACAATGAGCAGTTCTTC
TRBJ1-2 NA TRBV19 NA CASSTGYGYTF TGTGCCAGTAGTACGGGGTATGGCTACACCTTC
TRBJ1-2 NA TRBV2 NA CASSPSGDTKSTF TGTGCCAGCAGTCCTTCCGGAGATACTAAATCCACCTTC
TRBJ2-7 TRBD1 TRBV5-1 NA CASSLDGTGSYEQYF TGCGCCAGCAGCTTGGATGGGACAGGGTCCTACGAGCAGTACTTC
TRBJ2-7 TRBD1 TRBV20-1 NA CSASRTGTYEQYF TGCAGTGCTAGTAGGACAGGAACCTACGAGCAGTACTTC
TRBJ2-3 TRBD1 TRBV6-5 NA CASSPHGTGTDTQYF TGTGCCAGCAGTCCCCACGGGACAGGGACAGATACGCAGTATTTT
TRBJ1-1 NA TRBV5-4 NA CASSAQGTEAFF TGTGCCAGCAGCGCCCAGGGCACTGAAGCTTTCTTT
TRBJ1-4 NA TRBV19 NA CASTPMGRGDEKLFF TGTGCCAGTACTCCTATGGGCCGGGGAGATGAAAAACTGTTTTTT